The subject of this entry is one TCR beta chain. This sample is drawn from a study of blood T cell repertoires in COVID-19. On the study more broadly: Acute-phase and convalescent COVID-19 samples originated in the United States, Italy and Spain. PBMCs, B-cell-depleted T cells, or T cells were the source of the cDNA or gDNA that made up the material.

Germline V gene sequence: CDR1 DFQATT, CDR2 SNEGSKA (reference sequence). The CDR3 is 13 amino acids. Trimming stripped 3 bases from V and 0 bases from J, with 6 bases between. Methods used by the authors: Quantification of nucleated cells was approximated via reference gene primer amplification. Clones were sequenced by immunoSEQ multiplex PCR, and TCRdb holds only the in-frame ones, with some missing. V and J calls and clone size follow that table, whereas D and trimming were derived from the DNA. Among fewer than 80,000 clones listed, 85% to 90% were seen once. This TCR derives from a human donor in a cohort sampled during active COVID-19. The V gene is TRBV20-1, the J gene TRBJ1-5; D remains unclear. The sample taken for sequencing was peripheral blood. The CDR3 region has the DNA TGCAGTGCTAGTTCTTATAGCAATCAGCCCCAGCATTTT. Amino acids: CSASSYSNQPQHF.